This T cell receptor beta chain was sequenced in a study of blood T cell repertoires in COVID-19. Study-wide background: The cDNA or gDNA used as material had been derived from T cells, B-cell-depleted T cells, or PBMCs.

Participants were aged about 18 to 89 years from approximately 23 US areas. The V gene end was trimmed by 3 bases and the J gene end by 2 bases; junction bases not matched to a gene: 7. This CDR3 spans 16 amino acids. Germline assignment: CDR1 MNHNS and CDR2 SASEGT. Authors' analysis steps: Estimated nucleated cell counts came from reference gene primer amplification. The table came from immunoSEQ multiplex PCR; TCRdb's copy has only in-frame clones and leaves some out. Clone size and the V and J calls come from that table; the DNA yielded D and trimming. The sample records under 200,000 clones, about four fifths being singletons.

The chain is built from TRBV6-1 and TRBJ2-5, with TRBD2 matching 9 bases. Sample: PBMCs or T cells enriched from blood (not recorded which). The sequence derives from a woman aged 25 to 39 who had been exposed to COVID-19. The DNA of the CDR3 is TGTGCCAGCAGTGACCAGACTAGCGGACCTCAAGAGACCCAGTACTTC. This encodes CASSDQTSGPQETQYF.